The 23 T cell receptor beta chains given below trace back to one sample, sequenced in a study of blood T cells in healthy people across ages. Using a J-beta primer mix together with a sample-barcoded 5' primer, a second PCR was run for about 6 to 12 cycles. Each CDR3 protein gets one entry after TCRdb re-called the 5' RACE reads with MiXCR. Of about 1.5 million distinct CDR3 sequences listed, about 45% are singletons. Sequencing was done on a sample of blood. The receptors here all came from a woman between 18 and 29 years old in good health.

This clonotype turned up a few times. The chain carries TRBV3-1 and TRBJ1-3; D is uncertain. Deletions cut 0 bases from V and 2 bases from J, with 8 bases between. The CDR3 extends over 15 amino acids. Per germline, CDR1 LGHDT and CDR2 YNNKEL (reference sequence). CDR3 protein: CASSQDRSAGNTIYF. CDR3 DNA: TGTGCCAGCAGCCAAGACAGGAGCGCTGGAAACACCATATATTTT. Supplemented by reference TRBV3-1 and TRBJ1-3, the full variable domain reads DTAVSQTPKYLVTQMGNDKSIKCEQNLGHDTMYWYKQDSKKFLKIMFSYNNKELIINETVPNRFSPKSPDKAHLNLHINSLELGDSAVYFCASSQDRSAGNTIYFGEGSWLTVV.

V and J are TRBV11-2 and TRBJ2-1; D call uncertain. V gave up 3 bases and J gave up 0 bases, with 9 bases separating them. Germline lookup yields CDR1 SGHAT and CDR2 FQNNGV. This CDR3 spans 15 amino acids. The CDR3 DNA reads as TGTGCCAGCAGCTTCTTTTCAACCTCCTACAATGAGCAGTTCTTC. Its translation: CASSFFSTSYNEQFF. The full variable domain, its missing parts supplied by reference TRBV11-2 and TRBJ2-1, is EAGVAQSPRYKIIEKRQSVAFWCNPISGHATLYWYQQILGQGPKLLIQFQNNGVVDDSQLPKDRFSAERLKGVDSTLKIQPAKLEDSAVYLCASSFFSTSYNEQFFGPGTRLTVL.

In this sample, this clonotype turned up a few times. This chain uses TRBV5-1 with TRBJ1-1, with D possibly being TRBD1 (6 bases). This CDR3 has 14 amino acids. CDR1 is SGHRS and CDR2 is YFSETQ in the germline V gene. Trimming took 5 bases from V and 2 from J, leaving 13 bases between them. The CDR3 protein is CASRPIQGNTEAFF. The DNA for the CDR3 is TGCGCCAGCAGACCCATACAGGGAAACACTGAAGCTTTCTTT.

Comment on this clonotype: A read error is possible here, since a much larger clone lies one base away. The chain uses TRBV3-1 and TRBJ2-5; 8 bases are shared with TRBD2. V trimming: 4 bases; J trimming: 11 bases; junction bases outside the gene matches: 9. CDR3 length equals 13 residues. Germline CDR1 is LGHDT and CDR2 is YNNKEL (reference sequence). In nucleotides, the CDR3 is TGTGCCAGCAGCCCGGGACTAGTCTACGGGCAGTACTTC. Residues: CASSPGLVYGQYF.

Comments on this clonotype: At one end, the junction sequence differs from germline, possibly due to a read error. The V gene is TRBV4-3, the J gene TRBJ2-1; D uncertain. Per the germline V gene, CDR1 is LGHNA and CDR2 is YSLEER. The CDR3 loop spans 15 amino acids. The CDR3 loop reads CANSLNSHSYNEQFF. The DNA for the CDR3 is TGCGCCAACAGCCTAAACAGTCACTCCTACAATGAGCAGTTCTTC.

V gene TRBV20-1 combines with J gene TRBJ2-7, with D tentatively TRBD1 (5 bases). The DNA end lines up better with TRBJ2-4; the J call may be wrong. The germline gives CDR1 DFQATT, CDR2 SNEGSKA (reference sequence). There are 12 residues in the CDR3. In nucleotides, the CDR3 is TGCAGTGCAGCAATTAGGGGAAACATTCAGTACTTC. It is translated as CSAAIRGNIQYF.

The chain couples TRBV10-3 to TRBJ1-2; D call uncertain. The germline V gene encodes CDR1 ENHRY and CDR2 SYGVKD. The CDR3 sequence is 14 residues long. The V gene lost 3 bases and the J gene lost 2 bases, with 10 bases spanning the gap. The DNA of the CDR3 is TGTGCCATCAGTGACCAGGTGAAAAACTATGGCTACACCTTC. Translation gives CAISDQVKNYGYTF.

This clonotype was counted at least ten times. The chain combines TRBV29-1 with TRBJ1-2; no clear D. V lost 2 bases, J lost 4 bases, and 2 bases lay in between. This CDR3 region has 10 residues. Germline CDR1 SQVTM, CDR2 ANQGSEA. The chain's CDR3 is CSVESYGYTF. The CDR3 DNA follows: TGCAGCGTTGAAAGCTATGGCTACACCTTC.

This clonotype was seen a few times. This chain links TRBV6-5 with TRBJ2-7; 7 positions match TRBD1. Germline trimming cut 5 bases from V and 2 bases from J; bases unmatched to any gene: 9. CDR3 length: 15 residues. Germline CDR1 reads MNHEY; CDR2 reads SVGAGI. Here the CDR3 DNA reads TGTGCCAGCAGTCCAACGACAGGGTTGCCCTACGAGCAGTACTTC. Protein product: CASSPTTGLPYEQYF.

The rearrangement joins TRBV6-5 to TRBJ2-7; tentatively, D is TRBD1 or TRBD2 (5 bases each). There are 12 residues in the CDR3. Germline V lookup: CDR1 MNHEY, CDR2 SVGAGI. V was pared by 4 bases and J by 6 bases, with 10 bases between. In DNA form, the CDR3 reads TGTGCCAGCAGTTCCGGGGACGTCGAGCAGTACTTC. Protein sequence: CASSSGDVEQYF.

The V gene is TRBV9, the J gene TRBJ1-2; D gene uncertain. Germline-derived CDR1 and CDR2 are SGDLS and YYNGEE. This CDR3 is 13 amino acids long. V was pared by 4 bases and J by 4 bases, with 11 bases between. CDR3 bases: TGTGCCAGCAGCAAAAGAGGGATCTATGGCTACACCTTC. Its translation is CASSKRGIYGYTF.

The CDR3 DNA follows: TGCAGCGGAGTGCGGGCCGATCCCACAGATACGCAGTATTTT. Encoded protein: CSGVRADPTDTQYF. The chain couples TRBV29-1 to TRBJ2-3; D is perhaps TRBD2 (5 bases). The CDR3 is 14 residues long. The ends were cut back, 7 bases at V and 2 bases at J, with 16 bases in the middle. Germline V CDR1 and CDR2: SQVTM, ANQGSEA.

The chain combines TRBV28 with TRBJ1-2; D is perhaps TRBD1 (6 bases). Germline CDR1 reads MDHEN; CDR2 reads SYDVKM. This CDR3 has 20 amino acids. Trimming removed 3 bases from V and 1 base from J, with 27 bases in between. CDR3 DNA sequence: TGTGCCAGCAGTTTCCCCGGGGGGACACCAACTCGGAACATTAACTATGGCTACACCTTC. As protein: CASSFPGGTPTRNINYGYTF.

This clonotype has only a few counts. The chain joins TRBV4-2 to TRBJ2-3; D is uncertain. V was shortened by 2 bases and J by 0 bases, with 3 bases between the two germline ends. The CDR3 consists of 13 residues. CDR1 is LGHNA and CDR2 is YNFKEQ in the germline V gene. The CDR3 coding sequence is TGTGCCAGCAGCCAACCGAGCACAGATACGCAGTATTTT. It translates to CASSQPSTDTQYF.

This sequence joins TRBV20-1 and TRBJ2-3, with 13 bases identical to TRBD2. This CDR3 has 15 residues. V lost 5 bases to trimming and J lost 5 bases; unmatched junction nucleotides: 7. In germline, CDR1 is DFQATT, CDR2 SNEGSKA (reference sequence). CDR3 protein: CSASDRLAGGDTQYF. Written as DNA, the CDR3 is TGCAGTGCTTCCGACCGACTAGCGGGGGGAGATACGCAGTATTTT.

The chain couples TRBV28 to TRBJ2-7; D not certain. V lost 6 bases and J 3 bases, leaving 12 bases between the germline ends. This CDR3 is 13 amino acids long. Germline V gene sequence: CDR1 MDHEN, CDR2 SYDVKM. CDR3 DNA: TGTGCCAGCAGAGACACGAGCATCTACGAGCAGTACTTC. Translated: CASRDTSIYEQYF.

The chain links TRBV5-6 to TRBJ2-1; TRBD2 is a possible D gene (5 bases). The CDR3 contains 16 residues. Trimming took off 3 bases at V and 8 bases at J, with 21 bases between the two ends. Germline V gives CDR1 SGHDT, CDR2 YYEEEE. CDR3 DNA sequence: TGTGCCAGCAGCTCCACTCTGCGGGTAAAAGTCCATGAGCAGTTCTTC. Protein product: CASSSTLRVKVHEQFF.

V usage is TRBV7-9 and J usage is TRBJ1-1; TRBD1 might be the D (6 bases). V dropped 3 bases and J dropped 5 bases, with 22 bases sitting between them. This CDR3 contains 17 residues. Germline assignment: CDR1 SEHNR and CDR2 FQNEAQ (reference sequence). The CDR3 nucleotides read TGTGCCAGCAGCTTTCCCGTTAGGGGGGGCCTAGGAACTGAAGCTTTCTTT. Protein product: CASSFPVRGGLGTEAFF.

V is TRBV20-1 and J is TRBJ2-5; unclear D gene. The CDR3 loop spans 15 amino acids. Trimming left V 0 bases short and J 3 bases short, with 14 bases between. The germline CDR1 and CDR2 sequences are DFQATT and SNEGSKA (reference sequence). CDR3 in amino acids: CSARDPRLREETQYF. CDR3 bases: TGCAGTGCTAGAGATCCCAGACTTAGGGAAGAGACCCAGTACTTC.

This clonotype has only one observation. This chain uses TRBV7-2 with TRBJ2-3; TRBD1 matches at 7 bases. The V and J ends lost 5 bases and 6 bases, in that order; junction bases with no gene match: 8. The CDR3 loop spans 14 amino acids. The V gene's germline CDR1 is SGHTA and CDR2 FQGNSA. Here the CDR3 DNA reads TGTGCCAGCAGCGCGCCCTCACAGGGGGATACGCAGTATTTT. Encoded protein: CASSAPSQGDTQYF.

The sample holds a few counts of this clonotype. This chain joins TRBV7-6 and TRBJ1-1, with a possible D match to TRBD1 (5 bases). The CDR3 loop spans 13 amino acids. Trimming pared 4 bases from V and 6 bases from J, leaving 12 bases between. Germline V gene sequence: CDR1 SGHVS, CDR2 FNYEAQ. The CDR3 reads CASSWSEGSEAFF. The CDR3 coding sequence is TGTGCCAGCAGCTGGTCCGAGGGGTCTGAAGCTTTCTTT.

This sequence joins TRBV29-1 and TRBJ1-1, with TRBD1 matching over 12 bases. The CDR3 totals 11 residues. Germline trimming cut 7 bases from V and 11 bases from J; bases unmatched to any gene: 5. Per the germline V gene, CDR1 is SQVTM and CDR2 is ANQGSEA. CDR3 residues: CSGDRGRRAFF. The CDR3 DNA is TGCAGCGGGGACAGGGGGCGCCGTGCTTTCTTT. Together with reference TRBV29-1 and TRBJ1-1, the CDR3 gives the full variable domain: SAVISQKPSRDICQRGTSLTIQCQVDSQVTMMFWYRQQPGQSLTLIATANQGSEATYESGFVIDKFPISRPNLTFSTLTVSNMSPEDSSIYLCSGDRGRRAFFGQGTRLTVV.

This clonotype turned up a few times. V is TRBV30 and J is TRBJ1-2; D remains unclear. The CDR3 has 13 amino acids. Germline CDR1 GTSNPN, CDR2 SVGIG (reference sequence). DNA for the CDR3: TGTGCATACGGACCCCGAGCTAACTATGGCTACACCTTC. Translated: CAYGPRANYGYTF.